Following are 4 T cell receptor beta chains from one sample sequenced in a study of shared clonotypes between healthy human individuals. Profiling relied on immunoSEQ multiplex PCR, and the TCRdb table lists in-frame clones only, not all of them. The table lists about 1 million clones, 65% to 80% of them singletons, with approximately 1.3% in the top ten. Sequenced input: memory CD4+ T cells sorted from blood. Subset denoted: CD45RA-negative fraction. These receptors were taken from a man between 18 and 29 years old in good health.

The chain links TRBV9 to TRBJ1-5; D is unresolved. Germline-derived CDR1 and CDR2 are SGDLS and YYNGEE. The CDR3 is 13 residues long. V was clipped by 0 bases and J by 2 bases, with 3 bases between them. DNA of the CDR3: TGTGCCAGCAGCGTAGATCGCAATCAGCCCCAGCATTTT. This translates into CASSVDRNQPQHF.

The rearrangement joins TRBV28 to TRBJ2-7; 7 bases map to TRBD1. After removal of 5 bases from V and 7 bases from J, the junction contained 5 bases not matched to a gene. Per the germline V gene, CDR1 is MDHEN and CDR2 is SYDVKM. This CDR3 comprises 12 residues. CDR3 sequence reads: CASSQTGSEQYF. In DNA, the CDR3 is TGTGCCAGCAGTCAGACAGGGTCGGAGCAGTACTTC.

Only one count was recorded for this clone. The J gene is TRBJ2-5, the V gene TRBV6-1, with D possibly matching TRBD2 (5 bases). V was trimmed by 2 bases and J by 4 bases, leaving 11 bases between them. The CDR3 sequence is 14 residues long. The germline gives CDR1 MNHNS, CDR2 SASEGT. The CDR3 here is CASSESVSGETQYF. For the CDR3, the DNA is TGTGCCAGCAGTGAATCGGTCAGCGGAGAGACCCAGTACTTC.

The rearrangement joins TRBV30 to TRBJ1-5; a weak D match, TRBD1 (6 bases). Between the trimmed V and J ends, which lost 3 bases and 4 bases, there was a span of 19 bases. The CDR3 sequence is 16 residues long. The germline V gene encodes CDR1 GTSNPN and CDR2 SVGIG (reference sequence). For the CDR3, the DNA is TGTGCCTGGAGGGGTTTCGTACAGGGAATAAATCAGCCCCAGCATTTT. It translates to CAWRGFVQGINQPQHF.